The 14 T cell receptor beta chains below all came from one sample that was sequenced in a study of blood T cell repertoires in COVID-19. The assay was immunoSEQ multiplex PCR, and TCRdb's table has in-frame clones only and misses some. Of some 130,000 clones listed, approximately 88% were seen once; the top ten hold 10% to 13%. The sequenced sample consisted of peripheral blood. The receptors were sampled from a man between 45 and 60 years old with acute or convalescent COVID-19.

The chain recombines TRBV6-6 with TRBJ2-5; D call uncertain. CDR3 length: 13 residues. The germline CDR1 and CDR2 sequences are MNHNY and SVGAGI (reference sequence). V was trimmed by 7 bases and J by 5 bases, leaving 14 bases between them. This CDR3 reads CASTPPTSETQYF. CDR3 DNA: TGTGCCAGCACCCCCCCGACTTCTGAGACCCAGTACTTC.

The V gene is TRBV1, the J gene TRBJ1-1; TRBD1 is taken as the D call from the table, unchecked against the DNA. TRBV1 is a listed pseudogene. The CDR3 sequence is 17 residues long. This CDR3 is CTSSQKDRGEMGTEAFF. Here the CDR3 DNA reads TGCACCAGCAGCCAAAAGGACAGGGGGGAAATGGGGACTGAAGCTTTCTTT.

The chain joins TRBV27 to TRBJ1-1, with TRBD1 as a possible D gene (5 bases). CDR1 is MNHEY and CDR2 is SMNVEV in the germline V gene (reference sequence). The CDR3 totals 14 residues. The germline V and J ends were trimmed by 3 bases and 1 base, with 9 bases remaining between them. CDR3 sequence (DNA): TGTGCCAGCAGTTTTCAGGGTAGGAACACTGAAGCTTTCTTT. Translation: CASSFQGRNTEAFF.

V is TRBV18 and J is TRBJ1-2; TRBD1 aligns across 8 bases. CDR3 length equals 15 residues. After removal of 3 bases from V and 3 bases from J, the junction contained 6 bases not matched to a gene. Germline CDR1 reads KGHSH; CDR2 reads LQKENI. CDR3 bases: TGTGCCAGCTCACCTGGACAGGGAGATTACTATGGCTACACCTTC. Its protein product is CASSPGQGDYYGYTF.

In this sample, this clone turned up once. The CDR3 DNA follows: TGTGCCAGCTCCCAGACAGGGGTTAACACTGAAGCTTTCTTT. It encodes CASSQTGVNTEAFF. This rearrangement joins TRBV7-2 to TRBJ1-1; the match to TRBD1 covers 8 bases. V lost 8 bases to trimming and J lost 2 bases; unmatched junction nucleotides: 7. Germline CDR1 is SGHTA and CDR2 is FQGNSA. The CDR3 is 14 residues long.

The V gene is TRBV11-2, the J gene TRBJ2-1; D is possibly TRBD1 (7 bases). Germline loops: CDR1 SGHAT, CDR2 FQNNGV. The CDR3 loop spans 14 amino acids. V lost 3 bases and J 7 bases, leaving 13 bases between the germline ends. Written as DNA, the CDR3 is TGTGCCAGCAGCTTGTTTTCAGGGGGGAATGAGCAGTTCTTC. It encodes CASSLFSGGNEQFF.

The chain has TRBV19 and TRBJ2-1; D perhaps matches TRBD1 (5 bases). The CDR3 extends over 15 amino acids. Germline V gives CDR1 LNHDA, CDR2 SQIVND (reference sequence). V lost 3 bases and J 4 bases, leaving 13 bases between the germline ends. The CDR3 coding sequence is TGTGCCAGTAGTATCCGACAGTCGGTATACAATGAGCAGTTCTTC. It yields the protein CASSIRQSVYNEQFF.

The genes are TRBV5-1 and TRBJ2-5; TRBD2 matches 11 bases. The CDR3 contains 17 residues. Losses at the gene ends were 0 bases for V and 1 base for J; bases not matched to a gene: 5. Germline CDR1 is SGHRS and CDR2 is YFSETQ. The CDR3 here is CASSLVPSGGSQETQYF. The DNA of the CDR3 is TGCGCCAGCAGCTTGGTACCTAGCGGGGGGTCCCAAGAGACCCAGTACTTC. The variable domain in full, with the rest retrieved from reference TRBV5-1 and TRBJ2-5, is KAGVTQTPRYLIKTRGQQVTLSCSPISGHRSVSWYQQTPGQGLQFLFEYFSETQRNKGNFPGRFSGRQFSNSRSEMNVSTLELGDSALYLCASSLVPSGGSQETQYFGPGTRLLVL.

This chain uses TRBV19 with TRBJ1-2; tentatively, D is TRBD1 (6 bases). V lost 10 bases, J lost 5 bases, and 14 bases lay in between. The germline V gene has CDR1 LNHDA and CDR2 SQIVND (reference sequence). The CDR3 extends over 12 amino acids. The CDR3 region is CATNRQGYGYTF. The CDR3 DNA follows: TGTGCCACAAACAGGCAGGGGTATGGCTACACCTTC.

The chain joins TRBV12-3 or TRBV12-4 to TRBJ1-2; D remains ambiguous. V dropped 6 bases and J dropped 5 bases, with 13 bases sitting between them. The CDR3 has 13 residues. The CDR3 DNA follows: TGTGCCAGCAGCCCTGGGCCGACGTATGGCTACACCTTC. It translates to CASSPGPTYGYTF.

The CDR3 DNA is TGTGCCAGCAGCATACAGGGAAGGGCTGAAGCTTTCTTT. It specifies CASSIQGRAEAFF. The chain has TRBV11-2 and TRBJ1-1, with a weak D call TRBD1 (6 bases). The ends were cut back, 5 bases at V and 6 bases at J, with 13 bases in the middle. Germline-derived CDR1 and CDR2 are SGHAT and FQNNGV. This CDR3 has 13 residues.

The gene calls are TRBV5-1 and TRBJ1-1; TRBD1 agrees at 11 bases. Germline-derived CDR1 and CDR2 are SGHRS and YFSETQ. V was clipped by 6 bases and J by 2 bases; unmatched bases: 6. The CDR3 runs 15 residues. As DNA, the CDR3 is TGCGCCAGCATAGGGACAGGGGGTAAAAACACTGAAGCTTTCTTT. It is translated as CASIGTGGKNTEAFF.

V usage is TRBV5-5 and J usage is TRBJ1-1, with a weak D call TRBD1 (6 bases). Per germline, CDR1 SGHKS and CDR2 YYEKEE (reference sequence). The CDR3 sequence is 13 residues long. Trimming shortened V by 4 bases and J by 4 bases, and 11 bases separated the two germline ends. CDR3 sequence (DNA): TGTGCCAGCAGCACACAGGGATTCACTGAAGCTTTCTTT. Amino acids: CASSTQGFTEAFF.

The chain is built from TRBV18 and TRBJ2-7; no definite D call. Trimming shortened V by 3 bases and J by 4 bases, and 10 bases separated the two germline ends. CDR1 is KGHSH, CDR2 LQKENI, per germline. The CDR3 spans 13 residues. CDR3 region: CASSPSLAYEQYF. The CDR3 coding sequence is TGTGCCAGCTCACCCTCATTGGCTTACGAGCAGTACTTC.